The 2 T cell receptor beta chains in this list originate from one sample, sequenced in a study of CD8 T cells in Susac syndrome. The RNA input was about 0.5 to 1 ug, and it was reverse transcribed with random hexamers. A single record per CDR3 protein comes from TCRdb applying MiXCR to the immunoSEQ multiplex PCR reads. The profile shows about 120,000 distinct CDR3 sequences, about 95% of them singletons. Sequenced: CD8+ T cells from PBMCs. These receptors were collected from a human donor with Susac syndrome.

The genes are TRBV11-3 and TRBJ1-1, with D uncertain. V was shortened by 5 bases and J by 5 bases, with 18 bases between the two germline ends. Germline V CDR1 and CDR2: SGHNT, YENEEA. The CDR3 contains 15 residues. DNA for the CDR3: TGTGCCAGCAGCAACCCCCCGGGGATTGAAACTGAAGCTTTCTTT. It specifies CASSNPPGIETEAFF.

This chain joins TRBV19 and TRBJ1-1, with TRBD1 as a possible D gene (6 bases). The V and J ends lost 5 bases and 4 bases respectively, with 14 bases between them. This CDR3 comprises 14 residues. The germline V gene has CDR1 LNHDA and CDR2 SQIVND (reference sequence). The CDR3, as DNA: TGTGCCAGTAGTCCCAGGACAGTGGGCACTGAAGCTTTCTTT. Amino acid sequence: CASSPRTVGTEAFF.